This T cell receptor beta chain was recovered during a study of blood T cell repertoires in COVID-19. Study summary: The United States, Italy and Spain provided the acute and convalescent COVID-19 samples. PBMCs, B-cell-depleted T cells, or T cells were the source of the cDNA or gDNA that made up the material.

Assay used: immunoSEQ multiplex PCR; TCRdb lists only in-frame clones, some missing. The sample lists just under 20,000 clones, about 90% seen once, with 11% in the top ten. Germline V gives CDR1 LGHNT, CDR2 FRNRAP. CDR3 length: 13 residues. Trimming took off 6 bases at V and 4 bases at J, with 12 bases between the two ends. This receptor was obtained from a human donor in a cohort sampled during active COVID-19. The chain employs TRBV12-5 and TRBJ1-1, with D maybe TRBD1 (5 bases). Sequenced material: peripheral blood. The CDR3, as DNA: TGTGCTAGTGGGGCAGGGAGGGGCACTGAAGCTTTCTTT. Translated, it gives CASGAGRGTEAFF.